The TCR beta chain described here comes from a study of CD8 T cells in Susac syndrome. CDR3 length: 15 residues. CDR1 and CDR2 (germline): DFQATT, SNEGSKA (reference sequence). V was trimmed by 5 bases and J by 2 bases, leaving 18 bases between them. This clonotype was observed a single time. Random hexamers were used to reverse transcribe the RNA input (roughly 0.5 to 1 ug). Each CDR3 protein gets one entry after TCRdb re-called the immunoSEQ multiplex PCR reads with MiXCR. Among about 150,000 distinct CDR3 sequences listed, just under 97% were seen once. The chain joins TRBV20-1 to TRBJ1-2; D is unclear. The TCR sequence derives from a human donor with multiple sclerosis. The material sequenced was CD8+ T cells from PBMCs. CDR3 sequence reads: CSALQYPGGNYGYTF. CDR3 DNA: TGCAGTGCTTTACAGTACCCAGGCGGAAACTATGGCTACACCTTC.